The 8 T cell receptor beta chains below come from one sample, sequenced in a study of T cell responses to AZD1222 COVID-19 vaccine. Generated by immunoSEQ multiplex PCR, the TCRdb table keeps only in-frame clones and is missing some. The sample records 120,000 or so clones, less than 95% being singletons. The material was peripheral blood, obtained on day 0 of MenACWY control vaccination. These receptors came from an adult in good health.

J is TRBJ1-2 and V is TRBV2; perhaps TRBD1 as D (6 bases). Per germline, CDR1 SNHLY and CDR2 FYNNEI. Trimming cost V 7 bases and J 8 bases, with 26 bases left between them. CDR3 length: 16 residues. The CDR3 is CASNLQLGAGVYGYTF. CDR3 DNA sequence: TGTGCCAGCAATTTACAGTTGGGGGCCGGGGTGTACGGCTACACCTTC.

This clone was picked up one time. The V and J genes are TRBV7-9 and TRBJ2-5; the D call may be TRBD1 or TRBD2 (6 bases each). V shed 5 bases and J shed 4 bases, with 20 bases lying between them. Germline V lookup: CDR1 SEHNR, CDR2 FQNEAQ (reference sequence). The CDR3 is 16 amino acids. The CDR3 sequence is CASSPARGGAGETQYF. CDR3 DNA: TGTGCCAGCAGCCCCGCGAGAGGGGGAGCGGGAGAGACCCAGTACTTC.

J is TRBJ2-3 and V is TRBV13, with D possibly matching TRBD2 (6 bases). Looked up from germline, CDR1 is PRHDT and CDR2 is FYEKMQ (reference sequence). This CDR3 is built from 15 residues. V lost 2 bases and J lost 7, with 16 bases in between. Written as DNA, the CDR3 is TGTGCCAGCAGCTTACGATCGGGAGCACTCTATACGCAGTATTTT. It codes for CASSLRSGALYTQYF.

The chain has TRBV7-9 and TRBJ1-6; TRBD1 aligns across 9 bases. The V and J ends lost 1 base and 8 bases, in that order; junction bases with no gene match: 9. The CDR3 has 17 residues. Germline V CDR1 and CDR2: SEHNR, FQNEAQ (reference sequence). The CDR3 coding sequence is TGTGCCAGCAGCTTAGGGCTGGACAGGGGTTTCGATTCACCCCTCCACTTT. The encoded protein is CASSLGLDRGFDSPLHF. Full variable domain (remainder filled in from reference TRBV7-9 and TRBJ1-6): DTGVSQNPRHKITKRGQNVTFRCDPISEHNRLYWYRQTLGQGPEFLTYFQNEAQLEKSRLLSDRFSAERPKGSFSTLEIQRTEQGDSAMYLCASSLGLDRGFDSPLHFGNGTRLTVT.

This chain joins TRBV7-6 and TRBJ2-1; D gene uncertain. The CDR3 runs 11 residues. CDR1 is SGHVS, CDR2 FNYEAQ, per germline. V was cut by 2 bases and J by 10 bases, with 6 bases left in between. The CDR3 reads CASSLNAEQFF. The DNA for the CDR3 is TGTGCCAGCAGCTTAAACGCCGAGCAGTTCTTC.

The genes are TRBV21-1 and TRBJ2-3. TRBV21-1 is annotated as a pseudogene. This CDR3 is built from 14 residues. CDR3 protein: CASSAQKGTDTQYF. DNA of the CDR3: TGTGCCAGCAGCGCTCAAAAGGGCACAGATACGCAGTATTTT.

This chain connects TRBV6-6 to TRBJ1-1, with D possibly TRBD1 on 6 matching bases. The V gene lost 7 bases and the J gene lost 1 base, with 13 bases spanning the gap. The CDR3 covers 14 residues. Germline V CDR1 and CDR2: MNHNY, SVGAGI (reference sequence). This CDR3 is CASTPGQWNTEAFF. The CDR3 DNA reads TGTGCCAGCACCCCGGGACAATGGAACACTGAAGCTTTCTTT.

The CDR3 sequence is CASSEARGLAGGSEQFF. In nucleotides, the CDR3 is TGTGCCAGCAGTGAAGCGCGCGGACTAGCGGGAGGATCTGAGCAGTTCTTC. The V gene is TRBV2, the J gene TRBJ2-1; 14 bases line up with TRBD2. The CDR3 covers 17 residues. The V gene's germline CDR1 is SNHLY and CDR2 FYNNEI. V shed 0 bases and J 9 bases; nucleotides not matched to a gene: 7. Filled out from reference TRBV2 and TRBJ2-1, the complete variable domain reads EPEVTQTPSHQVTQMGQEVILRCVPISNHLYFYWYRQILGQKVEFLVSFYNNEISEKSEIFDDQFSVERPDGSNFTLKIRSTKLEDSAMYFCASSEARGLAGGSEQFFGPGTRLTVL.